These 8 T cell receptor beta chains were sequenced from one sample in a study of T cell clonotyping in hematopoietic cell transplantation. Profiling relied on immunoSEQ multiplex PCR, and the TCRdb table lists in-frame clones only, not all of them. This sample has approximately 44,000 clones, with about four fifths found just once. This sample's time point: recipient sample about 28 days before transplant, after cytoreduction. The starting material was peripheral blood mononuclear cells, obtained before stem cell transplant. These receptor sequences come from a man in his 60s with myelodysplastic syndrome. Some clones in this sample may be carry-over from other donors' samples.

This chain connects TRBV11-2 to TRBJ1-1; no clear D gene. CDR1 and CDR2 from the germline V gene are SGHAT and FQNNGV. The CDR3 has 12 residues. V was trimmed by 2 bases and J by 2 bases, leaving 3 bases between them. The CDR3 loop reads CASSLLNTEAFF. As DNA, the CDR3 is TGTGCCAGCAGCTTATTAAACACTGAAGCTTTCTTT. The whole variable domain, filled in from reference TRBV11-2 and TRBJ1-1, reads EAGVAQSPRYKIIEKRQSVAFWCNPISGHATLYWYQQILGQGPKLLIQFQNNGVVDDSQLPKDRFSAERLKGVDSTLKIQPAKLEDSAVYLCASSLLNTEAFFGQGTRLTVV.

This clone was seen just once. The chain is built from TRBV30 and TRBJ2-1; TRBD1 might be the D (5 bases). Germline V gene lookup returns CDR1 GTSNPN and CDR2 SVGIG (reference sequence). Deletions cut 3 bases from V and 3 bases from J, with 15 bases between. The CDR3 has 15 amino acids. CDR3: CAWRPGHPIYNEQFF. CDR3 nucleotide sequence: TGTGCCTGGAGGCCCGGACACCCGATCTACAATGAGCAGTTCTTC.

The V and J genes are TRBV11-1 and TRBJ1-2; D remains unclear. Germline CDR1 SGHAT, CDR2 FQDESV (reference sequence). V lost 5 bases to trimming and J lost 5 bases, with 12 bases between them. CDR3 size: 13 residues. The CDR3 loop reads CASSQGSGYGYTF. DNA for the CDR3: TGTGCCAGCAGCCAAGGATCGGGATATGGCTACACCTTC. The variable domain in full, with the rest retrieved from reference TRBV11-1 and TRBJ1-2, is EAEVAQSPRYKITEKSQAVAFWCDPISGHATLYWYRQILGQGPELLVQFQDESVVDDSQLPKDRFSAERLKGVDSTLKIQPAELGDSAMYLCASSQGSGYGYTFGSGTRLTVV.

The CDR3 loop reads CASSSGQNTEAFF. In DNA, the CDR3 is TGTGCCAGCAGCTCCGGACAGAACACTGAAGCTTTCTTT. The rearrangement uses TRBV11-2 and TRBJ1-1; TRBD1 is a possible D gene (5 bases). V was shortened by 4 bases and J by 1 base, with 7 bases between the two germline ends. This CDR3 has 13 residues. The germline CDR1 and CDR2 sequences are SGHAT and FQNNGV.

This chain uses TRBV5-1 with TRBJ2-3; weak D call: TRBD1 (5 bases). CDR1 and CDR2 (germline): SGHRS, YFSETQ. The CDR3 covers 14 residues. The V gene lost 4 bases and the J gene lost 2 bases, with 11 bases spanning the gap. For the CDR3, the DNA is TGCGCCAGCAGCCCCGACAGACACACAGATACGCAGTATTTT. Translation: CASSPDRHTDTQYF.

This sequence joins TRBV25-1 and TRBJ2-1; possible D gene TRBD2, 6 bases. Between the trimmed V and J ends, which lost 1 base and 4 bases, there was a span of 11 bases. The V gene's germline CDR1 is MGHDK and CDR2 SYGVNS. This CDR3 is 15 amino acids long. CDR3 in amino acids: CASSEWTGAYNEQFF. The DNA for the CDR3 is TGTGCCAGCAGTGAATGGACGGGAGCTTACAATGAGCAGTTCTTC.

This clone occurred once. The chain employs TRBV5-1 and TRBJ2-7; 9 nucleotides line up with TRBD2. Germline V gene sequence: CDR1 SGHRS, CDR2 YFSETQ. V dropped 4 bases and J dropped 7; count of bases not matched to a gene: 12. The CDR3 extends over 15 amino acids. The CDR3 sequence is CASSEAGGVYYEQYF. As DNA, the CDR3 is TGCGCCAGCAGCGAGGCGGGGGGGGTGTATTATGAGCAGTACTTC.

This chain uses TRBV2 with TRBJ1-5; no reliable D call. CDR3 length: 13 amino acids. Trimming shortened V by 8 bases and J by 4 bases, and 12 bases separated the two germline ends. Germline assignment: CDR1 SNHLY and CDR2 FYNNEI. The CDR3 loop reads CASRSTGNQPQHF. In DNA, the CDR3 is TGTGCCAGCCGGTCGACGGGGAATCAGCCCCAGCATTTT. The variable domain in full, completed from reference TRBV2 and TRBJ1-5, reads EPEVTQTPSHQVTQMGQEVILRCVPISNHLYFYWYRQILGQKVEFLVSFYNNEISEKSEIFDDQFSVERPDGSNFTLKIRSTKLEDSAMYFCASRSTGNQPQHFGDGTRLSIL.